Following are 13 T cell receptor beta chains from one sample sequenced in a study of monozygotic twins with inflammatory bowel disease (dated by TCRdb to the late 2010s). Preparation of the library involved 5' RACE. Sequencing instrument: Illumina HiSeq 2500. TCRdb reprocessed the reads into one record per CDR3 protein sequence, lacking DNA. The sample's table lists a count of around 230,000 distinct CDR3 sequences. The top ten clonotypes cover approximately 1.6% of the sample. Sample: blood. The receptors were sampled from a human donor with ulcerative colitis or Crohn's disease, or a healthy co-twin of an affected twin (not recorded which).

The chain has TRBV5-1 and TRBJ1-1. This CDR3 contains 14 residues. From germline, CDR1 is SGHRS and CDR2 YFSETQ. The CDR3 here is CASSGRTMNTEAFF.

This chain joins TRBV20-1 and TRBJ1-6; TCRdb reports TRBD1, a call that lacks DNA to check it against. This CDR3 spans 14 amino acids. CDR1 and CDR2 (germline): DFQATT, SNEGSKA (reference sequence). CDR3 amino acids: CSAKPPGGNSPLHF.

V and J are TRBV15 and TRBJ2-2; the D gene TCRdb calls, TRBD1, cannot be checked with no DNA. Germline CDR1 is LNHNV and CDR2 is YYDKDF (reference sequence). The CDR3 covers 17 residues. The CDR3: CATSSRFSGHNTGELFF.

This chain links TRBV11-1 with TRBJ2-1; TCRdb's D gene call, TRBD1, goes unchecked for lack of DNA. This CDR3 spans 18 amino acids. Germline lookup yields CDR1 SGHAT and CDR2 FQDESV (reference sequence). CDR3 in amino acids: CASSPLRAGLSSYNEQFF.

The V and J genes are TRBV25-1 and TRBJ2-1; TCRdb lists TRBD1, though no DNA is available to test this call. CDR1 is MGHDK, CDR2 SYGVNS, per germline. The CDR3 totals 16 residues. The CDR3 loop is CASIGIGTGGLGEQFF.

The chain joins TRBV18 to TRBJ1-1. This CDR3 region has 12 residues. Germline CDR1 and CDR2: KGHSH and LQKENI. The CDR3 loop reads CASSPLSGEAFF.

V gene TRBV12-3 or TRBV12-4 combines with J gene TRBJ2-6; the TCRdb call, TRBD1, lacks DNA for checking. The CDR3 has 16 amino acids. The CDR3 sequence: CASSPGQGTGANVLTF.

The gene calls are TRBV12-3 or TRBV12-4 and TRBJ2-5. The CDR3 has 13 residues. The CDR3 here is CASTHGSGETQYF.

The chain combines TRBV19 with TRBJ2-5; as DNA is missing, the TRBD1 call by TCRdb cannot be tested. The germline CDR1 and CDR2 sequences are LNHDA and SQIVND (reference sequence). This CDR3 is 15 amino acids long. The CDR3 is CASSMKGARTSNQYF.

V usage is TRBV2 and J usage is TRBJ1-2. This CDR3 is 11 amino acids long. Looked up from germline, CDR1 is SNHLY and CDR2 is FYNNEI. The chain's CDR3 is CASQFEYGYTF. Full variable domain (missing parts from reference TRBV2 and TRBJ1-2): EPEVTQTPSHQVTQMGQEVILRCVPISNHLYFYWYRQILGQKVEFLVSFYNNEISEKSEIFDDQFSVERPDGSNFTLKIRSTKLEDSAMYFCASQFEYGYTFGSGTRLTVV.

The chain is built from TRBV6-1 and TRBJ2-1; without DNA, the TCRdb call of TRBD1 cannot be checked. The germline CDR1 and CDR2 sequences are MNHNS and SASEGT. This CDR3 has 15 residues. This CDR3 is CAAAPTRGFYNEQFF.

The chain links TRBV15 to TRBJ2-3; checking the TCRdb D call of TRBD1 is not possible without DNA. Germline CDR1 LNHNV, CDR2 YYDKDF (reference sequence). The CDR3 sequence is 14 residues long. The CDR3 here is CATSRGQGTDTQYF.

This sequence joins TRBV6-5 and TRBJ2-7; TCRdb lists TRBD1, though no DNA is available to test this call. The CDR3 is 16 residues long. Per the germline V gene, CDR1 is MNHEY and CDR2 is SVGAGI. The CDR3 spells CASSYSSIRGINEQYF.